This T cell receptor beta chain was recovered during a study of siplizumab effects on memory and regulatory T cells. Study-level results: Alloreactive sequences traceable to unstimulated CD4+ memory cells declined significantly under siplizumab.

CDR3 length equals 14 residues. V was shortened by 1 base and J by 3 bases, with 7 bases between the two germline ends. Germline V gives CDR1 SGHVS, CDR2 FNYEAQ. Using immunoSEQ multiplex PCR, the repertoire was profiled, and TCRdb retains in-frame clones only, with some absent. The sample carries 100,000 or so clones, about 90% recorded once. For this clone: Its cognate antigen is unknown.

This sequence joins TRBV7-6 and TRBJ1-5, with D unclear. Sequencing was carried out using non-Treg CD4+ T cells sorted from blood. The receptor's source is a human donor in good health. Here the CDR3 reads CASSLVANNQPQHF. CDR3 sequence (DNA): TGTGCCAGCAGCTTAGTCGCAAACAATCAGCCCCAGCATTTT.